The clone carrying this T cell receptor beta chain was counted between two and nine times. V dropped 0 bases and J dropped 3 bases, with 8 bases sitting between them. CDR1 and CDR2 from the germline V gene are GTSNPN and SVGIG (reference sequence). The CDR3 runs 13 residues. These data belong to a study of shared clonotypes between healthy human individuals. The test was conducted at deep level. The data were produced by immunoSEQ multiplex PCR, yet TCRdb's version contains in-frame clones alone and is incomplete. This sample has a few hundred thousand clones; 80% to 90% occur once, and the top ten carry roughly 16%.

This receptor was taken from a man between 18 and 29 years old in good health. This chain joins TRBV30 and TRBJ1-1; tentatively, D is TRBD1 (5 bases). The sample was memory CD8+ T cells sorted from blood. Sample subset: CD45RO+ cells pooled with CCR7-negative TemRA cells. The CDR3, as DNA: TGTGCCTGGAGTGTACAGGCTGACACTGAAGCTTTCTTT. Translated: CAWSVQADTEAFF.